These 9 T cell receptor beta chains originate from one sample sequenced in a study of T cells in Graves' hyperthyroidism and ophthalmopathy. Amplification targeted TCR beta CDR3 regions from RNA transcripts. The primer set for the first-round RT-PCR of the TCR CDR3 was HTBI. MiXCR, run by TCRdb on the multiplex PCR reads, gives a single entry per CDR3 protein. The data show around 690,000 distinct CDR3 sequences, with 15% to 20% seen just once and less than 20% held by the top ten. Sequenced sample: blood. These receptors were collected from a man over 45 with Graves' hyperthyroidism.

There are many counts of this clonotype. The chain recombines TRBV7-9 with TRBJ2-2, with a possible D match to TRBD1 (5 bases). The V gene lost 3 bases and the J gene lost 5 bases, with 13 bases spanning the gap. The CDR3 contains 15 residues. In germline, CDR1 is SEHNR, CDR2 FQNEAQ (reference sequence). The CDR3 DNA is TGTGCCAGCAGCTTTGGGGCTCCTCCTACCGGGGAGCTGTTTTTT. Its translation is CASSFGAPPTGELFF.

Regarding this clonotype: A much larger clone differs from this one at a single base, so this may be a read error. This chain links TRBV20-1 with TRBJ2-7; the match to TRBD2 covers 9 bases. Germline CDR1 and CDR2: DFQATT and SNEGSKA (reference sequence). The CDR3 runs 14 residues. V shed 0 bases and J 3 bases; nucleotides not matched to a gene: 3. CDR3 coding DNA: TGCAGTGCTAGAGAGGCTAGCGGGGTCTACGAGCAGTACTTC. It specifies CSAREASGVYEQYF.

The sample holds a few counts of this clonotype. V is TRBV20-1 and J is TRBJ2-2, with a tentative D call TRBD2 (6 bases). Germline loops: CDR1 DFQATT, CDR2 SNEGSKA (reference sequence). The V and J ends lost 0 bases and 3 bases respectively, with 17 bases between them. This CDR3 region has 17 residues. The CDR3 protein is CSARDSGLLGDTGELFF. The CDR3 DNA reads TGCAGTGCTAGAGATTCGGGACTCCTAGGGGACACCGGGGAGCTGTTTTTT.

This clonotype was observed many times. V and J are TRBV6-1 and TRBJ2-7; unclear D gene. V was cut by 6 bases and J by 0 bases, with 12 bases left in between. CDR1 and CDR2 (germline): MNHNS, SASEGT. The CDR3 covers 14 residues. CDR3 protein: CASSTGFSSYEQYF. The CDR3 nucleotides read TGTGCCAGCAGCACCGGGTTCTCCTCCTACGAGCAGTACTTC.

This rearrangement joins TRBV30 to TRBJ2-2, with a weak D call TRBD2 (5 bases). Between the trimmed V and J ends, which lost 7 bases and 1 base, there was a span of 13 bases. Germline V gives CDR1 GTSNPN, CDR2 SVGIG (reference sequence). This CDR3 comprises 14 residues. The CDR3 DNA sequence: TGTGCCTCGAGGGCGTTTTGGAACACCGGGGAGCTGTTTTTT. It yields the protein CASRAFWNTGELFF. Combining the CDR3 with reference TRBV30 and TRBJ2-2 gives the whole variable domain SQTIHQWPATLVQPVGSPLSLECTVEGTSNPNLYWYRQAAGRGLQLLFYSVGIGQISSEVPQNLSASRPQDRQFILSSKKLLLSDSGFYLCASRAFWNTGELFFGEGSRLTVL.

This clonotype came up many times. The V call is TRBV28, the J call TRBJ2-7; possibly TRBD1 for D (5 bases). Germline V gene sequence: CDR1 MDHEN, CDR2 SYDVKM. V lost 7 bases to trimming and J lost 4 bases, with 17 bases between them. This CDR3 region has 14 residues. CDR3 in amino acids: CASILQARAYEQYF. CDR3 sequence (DNA): TGTGCCAGCATTCTACAGGCCAGAGCGTACGAGCAGTACTTC.

This clonotype was observed a handful of times. V is TRBV19 and J is TRBJ2-1; possible D gene TRBD1, 6 bases. Trimming removed 6 bases from V and 0 bases from J, with 15 bases in between. The CDR3 contains 16 residues. Germline CDR1 reads LNHDA; CDR2 reads SQIVND (reference sequence). Here the CDR3 DNA reads TGTGCCAGTAGCCAACAGGGCCATAGCTCCTACAATGAGCAGTTCTTC. Translating it yields CASSQQGHSSYNEQFF.

Regarding this clonotype: Just one base apart from a much larger clone, this may be a read error. The rearrangement uses TRBV12-3 or TRBV12-4 and TRBJ2-4; 7 positions agree with TRBD2. The CDR3 runs 15 residues. The CDR3 protein is CASSLDTPGLTDQDF. The DNA of the CDR3 is TGTGCCAGCAGTTTAGACACTCCGGGACTAACGGATCAAGACTTC.

The chain carries TRBV5-6 and TRBJ2-7, with D perhaps given as TRBD1 or TRBD2 (5 bases each). Trimming left V 5 bases short and J 4 bases short, with 16 bases between. The CDR3 spans 14 residues. Germline V gives CDR1 SGHDT, CDR2 YYEEEE. In nucleotides, the CDR3 is TGTGCCAGCAGGGTCCGGGACGGCCGATACGAGCAGTACTTC. This translates into CASRVRDGRYEQYF.